These 30 T cell receptor beta chains were sequenced from one sample in a study of T cells in tuberculosis (dated 2018 in TCRdb). Libraries were prepared through the immunoSEQ multiplex PCR assay. In TCRdb, the immuneACCESS table is reduced to in-frame sequences with V and J assigned. These tables do not hold every clone; where another copy was compared, an unresolved V gene accounts for under half, and the others remain unexplained. This sample is represented by fewer than 30,000 clones; about 92% of them were singletons. 4.9% of the sample rests with the top ten. The specimen was PBMCs. The receptor set was obtained from a donor aged 10-29 years with latent tuberculosis or without tuberculosis infection.

The rearrangement links TRBV7-6 to TRBJ2-1; D may be TRBD2 (5 bases). V lost 2 bases and J 1 base, leaving 12 bases between the germline ends. Germline V gives CDR1 SGHVS, CDR2 FNYEAQ. The CDR3 runs 16 residues. CDR3 amino acids: CASSLFEGGSYNEQFF. For the CDR3, the DNA is TGTGCCAGCAGCTTATTTGAGGGTGGTTCCTACAATGAGCAGTTCTTC.

The chain joins TRBV28 to TRBJ1-2; possibly TRBD1 for D (5 bases). Per germline, CDR1 MDHEN and CDR2 SYDVKM. Trimming took off 4 bases at V and 5 bases at J, with 14 bases between the two ends. CDR3 size: 14 residues. CDR3 residues: CASSYSGKGYGYTF. CDR3 coding DNA: TGTGCCAGCAGTTACTCAGGGAAGGGGTATGGCTACACCTTC.

This clone has just one count. This sequence joins TRBV30 and TRBJ1-6, with no clear D. Germline V gene lookup returns CDR1 GTSNPN and CDR2 SVGIG (reference sequence). Trimming cost V 0 bases and J 7 bases, with 10 bases left between them. The CDR3 consists of 14 residues. Here the CDR3 reads CAWSVEGGNSPLHF. CDR3 nucleotides: TGTGCCTGGAGTGTGGAGGGTGGAAATTCACCCCTCCACTTT.

The chain couples TRBV6-5 to TRBJ2-5, with unresolved D. Per germline, CDR1 MNHEY and CDR2 SVGAGI. Trimming shortened V by 4 bases and J by 4 bases, and 10 bases separated the two germline ends. This CDR3 is 13 amino acids long. The CDR3 protein is CASSFAGLETQYF. The CDR3 nucleotides are TGTGCCAGCAGTTTTGCAGGCCTAGAGACCCAGTACTTC.

The chain is built from TRBV2 and TRBJ2-5, with D tentatively TRBD2 (6 bases). Per the germline V gene, CDR1 is SNHLY and CDR2 is FYNNEI. V lost 5 bases to trimming and J lost 2 bases, with 18 bases between them. The CDR3 is 16 residues long. As DNA, the CDR3 is TGTGCCAGCAGTAGTGTGGGGGGAAGGCAACAAGAGACCCAGTACTTC. It specifies CASSSVGGRQQETQYF. Using reference TRBV2 and TRBJ2-5 for the parts outside the CDR3, the full variable domain is EPEVTQTPSHQVTQMGQEVILRCVPISNHLYFYWYRQILGQKVEFLVSFYNNEISEKSEIFDDQFSVERPDGSNFTLKIRSTKLEDSAMYFCASSSVGGRQQETQYFGPGTRLLVL.

The chain carries TRBV5-6 and TRBJ1-5; D is uncertain. The germline CDR1 and CDR2 sequences are SGHDT and YYEEEE. The CDR3 covers 13 residues. V was trimmed by 0 bases and J by 6 bases, leaving 7 bases between them. CDR3 amino acids: CASSLGAGQPQHF. In nucleotides, the CDR3 is TGTGCCAGCAGCTTGGGGGCCGGTCAGCCCCAGCATTTT.

The rearrangement uses TRBV7-2 and TRBJ2-6, with 7 bases fitting TRBD2. CDR1 and CDR2 (germline): SGHTA, FQGNSA. The CDR3 is 17 amino acids. J lost 2 bases, V lost 3 bases, and 7 bases had no gene match. CDR3 DNA: TGTGCCAGCAGCTTTAGTGGGAGGGCTACTGGGGCCAACGTCCTGACTTTC. Amino acids: CASSFSGRATGANVLTF.

The V call is TRBV18, the J call TRBJ2-7, with unresolved D. CDR1 KGHSH and CDR2 LQKENI come from the germline V gene. The CDR3 loop spans 13 amino acids. Trimming stripped 2 bases from V and 3 bases from J, with 8 bases between. The CDR3 sequence is CASSPRRGYEQYF. In DNA, the CDR3 is TGTGCCAGCTCACCAAGAAGAGGCTACGAGCAGTACTTC. The full variable domain, its missing parts supplied by reference TRBV18 and TRBJ2-7, is NAGVMQNPRHLVRRRGQEARLRCSPMKGHSHVYWYRQLPEEGLKFMVYLQKENIIDESGMPKERFSAEFPKEGPSILRIQQVVRGDSAAYFCASSPRRGYEQYFGPGTRLTVT.

This clone was picked up one time. The chain carries TRBV2 and TRBJ2-7; 12 bases align to TRBD1. The V and J ends lost 6 bases and 7 bases, in that order; junction bases with no gene match: 10. The CDR3 runs 15 residues. Looked up from germline, CDR1 is SNHLY and CDR2 is FYNNEI. For the CDR3, the DNA is TGTGCCAGCAGGCCCGGGACAGGGGGCGAAAGGGAGCAGTACTTC. Amino acid sequence: CASRPGTGGEREQYF. Together with reference TRBV2 and TRBJ2-7, the CDR3 gives the full variable domain: EPEVTQTPSHQVTQMGQEVILRCVPISNHLYFYWYRQILGQKVEFLVSFYNNEISEKSEIFDDQFSVERPDGSNFTLKIRSTKLEDSAMYFCASRPGTGGEREQYFGPGTRLTVT.

As DNA, the CDR3 is TGTGCCAGCAGAGCCCACCCGGGACTAGCGGGGAACAATGAGCAGTTCTTC. This sequence encodes CASRAHPGLAGNNEQFF. The chain joins TRBV27 to TRBJ2-1; 13 bases are shared with TRBD2. From germline, CDR1 is MNHEY and CDR2 SMNVEV (reference sequence). The CDR3 has 17 residues. Germline trimming cut 6 bases from V and 5 bases from J; bases unmatched to any gene: 10.

The CDR3: CASSLLQQGARGTEAFF. CDR3 coding DNA: TGTGCCAGCAGTTTATTACAACAGGGGGCGCGAGGCACTGAAGCTTTCTTT. The chain is built from TRBV27 and TRBJ1-1; 9 bases are a match to TRBD1. CDR3 length: 17 residues. Germline trimming cut 1 base from V and 4 bases from J; bases unmatched to any gene: 10. Germline loops: CDR1 MNHEY, CDR2 SMNVEV (reference sequence).

The rearrangement uses TRBV4-3 and TRBJ1-4; D gene unclear. Trimming stripped 0 bases from V and 10 bases from J, with 15 bases between. The CDR3 consists of 15 residues. Germline V gives CDR1 LGHNA, CDR2 YSLEER. CDR3 in amino acids: CASSQDGDAERKLFF. CDR3 bases: TGCGCCAGCAGCCAAGATGGTGATGCTGAGAGAAAACTGTTTTTT.

The chain uses TRBV28 and TRBJ2-2; D is unresolved. The length of the CDR3 is 12 residues. Germline CDR1 is MDHEN and CDR2 is SYDVKM. Trimming took off 2 bases at V and 7 bases at J, with 5 bases between the two ends. In DNA form, the CDR3 reads TGTGCCAGCAGTTTAACACGCGGGGAGCTGTTTTTT. The encoded protein is CASSLTRGELFF. Full variable domain (outside the CDR3, taken from reference TRBV28 and TRBJ2-2): DVKVTQSSRYLVKRTGEKVFLECVQDMDHENMFWYRQDPGLGLRLIYFSYDVKMKEKGDIPEGYSVSREKKERFSLILESASTNQTSMYLCASSLTRGELFFGEGSRLTVL.

This chain joins TRBV7-9 and TRBJ1-1; D unclear. Germline V gene data show CDR1 as SEHNR and CDR2 as FQNEAQ (reference sequence). Trimming took off 3 bases at V and 5 bases at J, with 10 bases between the two ends. The CDR3 totals 13 residues. The CDR3: CASSFPTPTEAFF. The CDR3 nucleotides read TGTGCCAGCAGCTTCCCTACCCCAACTGAAGCTTTCTTT.

V is TRBV14 and J is TRBJ2-7; D is unresolved. Germline V gene lookup returns CDR1 SGHDN and CDR2 FVKESK. Trimming pared 3 bases from V and 2 bases from J, leaving 14 bases between. The CDR3 consists of 15 residues. CDR3 DNA sequence: TGTGCCAGCAGCCATACTGGGCGCGATGCCTACGAGCAGTACTTC. This translates into CASSHTGRDAYEQYF.

This clone was detected only once. The V and J genes are TRBV7-6 and TRBJ2-3; 9 nucleotides agree with TRBD1. Germline V gene lookup returns CDR1 SGHVS and CDR2 FNYEAQ. The CDR3 is 15 amino acids. Trimming at V came to 3 bases and at J to 1 base, leaving 2 bases not matched to a gene. The CDR3 reads CASSFRDRGTDTQYF. In nucleotides, the CDR3 is TGTGCCAGCAGCTTCCGGGACAGGGGCACAGATACGCAGTATTTT.

By sample fraction, this clone is medium-sized (0.01 to 0.1%). The rearrangement links TRBV7-6 to TRBJ2-7; D ambiguous. V was trimmed by 0 bases and J by 3 bases, leaving 6 bases between them. The CDR3 has 13 residues. Per the germline V gene, CDR1 is SGHVS and CDR2 is FNYEAQ. CDR3 sequence: CASSLAANYEQYF. As DNA, the CDR3 is TGTGCCAGCAGCTTAGCGGCCAACTACGAGCAGTACTTC.

This clone appeared a single time. As DNA, the CDR3 is TGTGCCACTTCAGGGGTTGGGGGCAAAAACATTCAGTACTTC. Protein: CATSGVGGKNIQYF. The rearrangement joins TRBV6-5 to TRBJ2-4; D may be TRBD1 (6 bases). Germline CDR1 MNHEY, CDR2 SVGAGI. The V end lost 10 bases, the J end lost 3 bases, and 16 bases lay between the germline ends. This CDR3 contains 14 residues.

The chain carries TRBV7-6 and TRBJ1-1; D uncertain. The V end was cut by 5 bases, the J end by 1 base, with 14 bases between. The CDR3 runs 15 residues. Per the germline V gene, CDR1 is SGHVS and CDR2 is FNYEAQ. The DNA of the CDR3 is TGTGCCAGCAGCCAAGGTAGCGGCGGGAACACTGAAGCTTTCTTT. Its translation: CASSQGSGGNTEAFF.

This clone appeared a single time. CDR3 loop: CASSLIGRRNEQFF. The CDR3 DNA sequence: TGTGCCAGCAGTTTAATCGGGAGAAGAAATGAGCAGTTCTTC. V and J are TRBV28 and TRBJ2-1; D possibly corresponds to TRBD2 (6 bases). This CDR3 spans 14 amino acids. The germline V gene encodes CDR1 MDHEN and CDR2 SYDVKM. V lost 2 bases to trimming and J lost 7 bases, with 12 bases between them.

This clone was detected only a few times. The gene calls are TRBV19 and TRBJ2-7, with 7 bases aligning to TRBD1. Germline CDR1 LNHDA, CDR2 SQIVND (reference sequence). The CDR3 is 14 amino acids. V lost 7 bases, J lost 2 bases, and 8 bases stayed unmatched. CDR3 protein: CASTTTGSTYEQYF. CDR3 nucleotide sequence: TGTGCCAGTACCACGACAGGGTCCACCTACGAGCAGTACTTC.

The gene calls are TRBV7-6 and TRBJ1-5, with D hard to call. Germline V gene lookup returns CDR1 SGHVS and CDR2 FNYEAQ. The CDR3 runs to 15 residues. Trimming took 0 bases from V and 3 from J, leaving 9 bases between them. The CDR3 protein is CASSLASGFNQPQHF. The CDR3 DNA reads as TGTGCCAGCAGCTTAGCGTCAGGTTTCAATCAGCCCCAGCATTTT.

The gene calls are TRBV5-8 and TRBJ1-5; the D is unclear. V lost 1 base and J lost 3, with 8 bases in between. CDR1 and CDR2 from the germline V gene are SGHTS and YDEGEE. The CDR3 runs 14 residues. The CDR3 DNA reads as TGTGCCAGCAGCTTGACCCAGATCAATCAGCCCCAGCATTTT. Protein sequence: CASSLTQINQPQHF. The entire variable domain, with the rest obtained from reference TRBV5-8 and TRBJ1-5, is as follows: EAGVTQSPTHLIKTRGQQATLRCSPISGHTSVYWYQQALGLGLQFLLWYDEGEERNRGNFPPRFSGRQFPNYSSELNVNALELEDSALYLCASSLTQINQPQHFGDGTRLSIL.

The chain combines TRBV7-2 with TRBJ1-2; D not resolved. This CDR3 region has 14 residues. Between the trimmed V and J ends, which lost 4 bases and 2 bases, there was a span of 11 bases. CDR1 is SGHTA, CDR2 FQGNSA, per germline. The CDR3 loop reads CASSSGGENYGYTF. CDR3 sequence (DNA): TGTGCCAGCAGCTCCGGTGGGGAGAACTATGGCTACACCTTC.

The gene calls are TRBV27 and TRBJ2-4; tentative D call: TRBD2 (5 bases). This CDR3 region has 14 residues. CDR1 and CDR2 from the germline V gene are MNHEY and SMNVEV (reference sequence). V was pared by 6 bases and J by 7 bases, with 16 bases between. CDR3 DNA sequence: TGTGCCAGCAGATCCCTCGGGGATGGGAACATTCAGTACTTC. Encoded protein: CASRSLGDGNIQYF.

The V gene is TRBV27, the J gene TRBJ1-1, with D hard to call. V was trimmed by 3 bases and J by 1 base, leaving 6 bases between them. The CDR3 loop spans 13 amino acids. CDR1 and CDR2 (germline): MNHEY, SMNVEV (reference sequence). In nucleotides, the CDR3 is TGTGCCAGCAGTTTGAGCACGAACACTGAAGCTTTCTTT. This translates into CASSLSTNTEAFF.

The chain employs TRBV9 and TRBJ2-6; 9 bases line up with TRBD1. Trimming removed 5 bases from V and 2 bases from J; junction bases left unmatched: 2. CDR1 is SGDLS, CDR2 YYNGEE, per germline. The CDR3 runs to 15 residues. CDR3 nucleotides: TGTGCCAGCAGGGGGGACAGGGCTGGGGCCAACGTCCTGACTTTC. Encoded protein: CASRGDRAGANVLTF.

The chain has TRBV28 and TRBJ1-5; maybe TRBD1 (5 bases). From germline, CDR1 is MDHEN and CDR2 SYDVKM. The V end was cut by 6 bases, the J end by 0 bases, with 18 bases between. The CDR3 contains 17 residues. The CDR3, as DNA: TGTGCCAGCAGCTATCGATCGACAGACCTTAGCAATCAGCCCCAGCATTTT. This translates into CASSYRSTDLSNQPQHF.

The chain joins TRBV19 to TRBJ1-2, with D unresolved. CDR3 length: 14 amino acids. V lost 4 bases to trimming and J lost 1 base, with 10 bases between them. Germline CDR1 and CDR2: LNHDA and SQIVND (reference sequence). The CDR3 region has the DNA TGTGCCAGTAGTACCGGGTCCCTTAACTATGGCTACACCTTC. Its protein is CASSTGSLNYGYTF.

The sample holds one count of this clone. The chain recombines TRBV19 with TRBJ1-2; 7 positions agree with TRBD1. With V trimmed by 8 bases and J by 5 bases, 11 bases remained unmatched. The CDR3 consists of 14 residues. Germline V lookup: CDR1 LNHDA, CDR2 SQIVND (reference sequence). In DNA, the CDR3 is TGTGCCAGTCAACCTCGGGACAGAATATATGGCTACACCTTC. Its translation is CASQPRDRIYGYTF. Complete variable domain (other parts from reference TRBV19 and TRBJ1-2): DGGITQSPKYLFRKEGQNVTLSCEQNLNHDAMYWYRQDPGQGLRLIYYSQIVNDFQKGDIAEGYSVSREKKESFPLTVTSAQKNPTAFYLCASQPRDRIYGYTFGSGTRLTVV.